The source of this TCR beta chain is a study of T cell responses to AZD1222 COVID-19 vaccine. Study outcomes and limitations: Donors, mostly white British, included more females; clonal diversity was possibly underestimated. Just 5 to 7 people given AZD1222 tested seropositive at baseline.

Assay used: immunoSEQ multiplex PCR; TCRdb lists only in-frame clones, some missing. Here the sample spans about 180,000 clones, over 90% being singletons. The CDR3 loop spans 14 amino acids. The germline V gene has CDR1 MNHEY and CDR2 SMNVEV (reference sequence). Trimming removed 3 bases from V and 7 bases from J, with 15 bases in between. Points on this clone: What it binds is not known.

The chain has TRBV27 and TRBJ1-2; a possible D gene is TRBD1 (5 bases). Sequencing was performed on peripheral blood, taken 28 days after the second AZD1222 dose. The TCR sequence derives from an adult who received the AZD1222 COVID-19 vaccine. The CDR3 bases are TGTGCCAGCAGTTTCCGGTGGGGAGACAGTGGCTACACCTTC. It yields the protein CASSFRWGDSGYTF.